This T cell receptor beta chain comes out of a study of PD-1 blockade in classical Hodgkin lymphoma. Study details: Patients were treated with nivolumab at 3 mg/kg, and this was given intravenously every 2 weeks.

Regarding this clone: Its antigen is undetermined.

This CDR3 is 12 amino acids long. The germline gives CDR1 SNHLY, CDR2 FYNNEI. Trimming cost V 4 bases and J 3 bases, with 4 bases left between them. Findings and caveats of the study: At C4D1, TCR diversity had climbed significantly for CD4+ cells, though not for CD8+ cells. Individuals initiating nivolumab under 1 year after ASCT were excluded.

The method was immunoSEQ multiplex PCR; TCRdb's version includes in-frame clones alone and lacks a portion of them. This sample carries 50,000 or so clones, less than 95% of them seen once, and the ten largest clones take about 10%. No patient escaped relapse after autologous stem cell transplantation, and brentuximab vedotin exposure varied. This receptor was identified in a human donor with classical Hodgkin lymphoma. This sample comprised peripheral blood mononuclear cells (PBMCs), obtained before the second cycle of nivolumab. This chain uses TRBV2 with TRBJ2-1; D is undetermined. In DNA, the CDR3 is TGTGCCAGCAGTGGGGGCTACAATGAGCAGTTCTTC. It codes for CASSGGYNEQFF.